This T cell receptor (beta chain) is drawn from a study of T cell repertoires in cytomegalovirus infection. Study-wide background: CMV infection and matching HLA type were both indicated by public TCR beta signatures. The study, taken as a whole, reports: HLA-C-restricted CMV clonotypes gave the most frequent clonotype in two of eight donors.

Germline values: CDR1 SNHLY, CDR2 FYNNEI. The CDR3 runs 12 residues. In this sample, this clonotype turned up many times. No antigen is known for it. At one end, the junction sequence differs from germline, possibly due to a read error. From the reads, TCRdb called clonotypes with MiXCR, one entry per CDR3 protein. The profile shows about 300,000 distinct CDR3 sequences, roughly 9.3% of them singletons. The sequencing input was PBMCs. This TCR was recovered from a human donor in good health (CMV status not recorded). Some clones in this sample may be carry-over from other donors' samples. V is TRBV2 and J is TRBJ2-2; the D is unclear. The CDR3 loop is CASIEEYGELFF. As DNA, the CDR3 is TGTGCCAGCATTGAAGAGTACGGGGAGCTGTTTTTT.